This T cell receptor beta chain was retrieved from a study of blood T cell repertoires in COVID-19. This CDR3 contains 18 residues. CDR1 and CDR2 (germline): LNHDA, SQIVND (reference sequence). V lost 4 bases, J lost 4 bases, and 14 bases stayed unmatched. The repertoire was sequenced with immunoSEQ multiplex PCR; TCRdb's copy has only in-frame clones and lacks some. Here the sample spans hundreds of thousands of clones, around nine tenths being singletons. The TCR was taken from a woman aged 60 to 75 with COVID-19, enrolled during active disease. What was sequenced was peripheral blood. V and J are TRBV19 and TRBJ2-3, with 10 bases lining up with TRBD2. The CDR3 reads CASSTAVRLAGVSDTQYF. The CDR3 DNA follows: TGTGCCAGTAGTACGGCAGTTCGTCTAGCGGGGGTATCAGATACGCAGTATTTT. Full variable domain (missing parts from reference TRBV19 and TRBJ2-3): DGGITQSPKYLFRKEGQNVTLSCEQNLNHDAMYWYRQDPGQGLRLIYYSQIVNDFQKGDIAEGYSVSREKKESFPLTVTSAQKNPTAFYLCASSTAVRLAGVSDTQYFGPGTRLTVL.